What follows are 16 T cell receptor beta chains derived from one specimen sequenced in a study of cytomegalovirus exposure and HLA in healthy donors. The PCR had 60 Vbeta and 13 Jbeta primers. The repertoire was sequenced with immunoSEQ multiplex PCR; TCRdb's copy has only in-frame clones and lacks some. Among about 130,000 clones listed, around 76% were seen once. The sample taken for sequencing was PBMCs. The receptors stem from a woman in her forties or fifties in good health and CMV-seronegative.

This rearrangement joins TRBV28 to TRBJ2-7, with 8 bases that match TRBD1. With 2 bases clipped from V and 6 bases from J, the junction kept 9 bases outside the gene matches. The CDR3 totals 15 residues. Germline CDR1 and CDR2: MDHEN and SYDVKM. The CDR3 coding sequence is TGTGCCAGCAGTTTACCCGGGACAGGATCTAGCGAGCAGTACTTC. Its translation is CASSLPGTGSSEQYF. The full variable domain, with the rest looked up from reference TRBV28 and TRBJ2-7, is DVKVTQSSRYLVKRTGEKVFLECVQDMDHENMFWYRQDPGLGLRLIYFSYDVKMKEKGDIPEGYSVSREKKERFSLILESASTNQTSMYLCASSLPGTGSSEQYFGPGTRLTVT.

The count of this clone is one. The rearrangement links TRBV9 to TRBJ1-4; no definite D call. V lost 0 bases to trimming and J lost 7 bases, with 7 bases between them. CDR1 and CDR2 (germline): SGDLS, YYNGEE. The CDR3 contains 13 residues. The DNA for the CDR3 is TGTGCCAGCAGCGTAGCGAACGGTGAAAAACTGTTTTTT. Its translation is CASSVANGEKLFF.

The chain joins TRBV9 to TRBJ2-2; tentatively, D is TRBD1 (6 bases). With 3 bases removed from V and 5 bases from J, the gap between germline ends came to 11 bases. The V gene's germline CDR1 is SGDLS and CDR2 YYNGEE. CDR3 length: 14 residues. Here the CDR3 reads CASSEGQKTGELFF. As DNA, the CDR3 is TGTGCCAGCAGCGAAGGACAGAAGACCGGGGAGCTGTTTTTT. Drawing the rest from reference TRBV9 and TRBJ2-2, the complete variable domain is DSGVTQTPKHLITATGQRVTLRCSPRSGDLSVYWYQQSLDQGLQFLIQYYNGEERAKGNILERFSAQQFPDLHSELNLSSLELGDSALYFCASSEGQKTGELFFGEGSRLTVL.

A note on this clone: Other nucleotide sequences in the sample specify the same CDR3. The V gene is TRBV9, the J gene TRBJ2-2; 7 bases fit TRBD2. The J segment lost 2 bases and the V segment lost 0 bases, leaving 1 base of the junction unmatched. This CDR3 contains 15 residues. Germline V CDR1 and CDR2: SGDLS, YYNGEE. CDR3 nucleotide sequence: TGTGCCAGCAGCGTAGCTAGCGGCAACACCGGGGAGCTGTTTTTT. Translation gives CASSVASGNTGELFF.

This clone showed up just a few times. The J gene is TRBJ1-1, the V gene TRBV5-5, with 10 bases lining up with TRBD1. Losses at the gene ends were 2 bases for V and 5 bases for J; bases not matched to a gene: 3. CDR3 length equals 14 residues. The V gene's germline CDR1 is SGHKS and CDR2 YYEKEE (reference sequence). CDR3 nucleotide sequence: TGTGCCAGCAGCTTAGAGGGACAGGGGACTGAAGCTTTCTTT. It specifies CASSLEGQGTEAFF. Full variable domain (outside the CDR3, taken from reference TRBV5-5 and TRBJ1-1): DAGVTQSPTHLIKTRGQQVTLRCSPISGHKSVSWYQQVLGQGPQFIFQYYEKEERGRGNFPDRFSARQFPNYSSELNVNALLLGDSALYLCASSLEGQGTEAFFGQGTRLTVV.

The V call is TRBV27, the J call TRBJ1-1; a weak D match, TRBD1 (5 bases). Germline V CDR1 and CDR2: MNHEY, SMNVEV (reference sequence). CDR3 size: 15 residues. Trimming stripped 6 bases from V and 0 bases from J, with 14 bases between. The CDR3 loop reads CASRNRQTLNTEAFF. CDR3 DNA: TGTGCCAGCAGGAATCGACAGACCCTGAACACTGAAGCTTTCTTT.

The gene calls are TRBV6-1 and TRBJ2-2; 7 bases fit TRBD2. Unmatched junction bases numbered 5, after V lost 0 bases and J lost 1 base. This CDR3 region has 17 residues. Per germline, CDR1 MNHNS and CDR2 SASEGT. This chain's CDR3 is CASSEAWGRVNTGELFF. The CDR3 DNA reads TGTGCCAGCAGTGAAGCCTGGGGGAGGGTGAACACCGGGGAGCTGTTTTTT.

The V call is TRBV11-3, the J call TRBJ2-3, with 12 positions matching TRBD2. The V and J ends lost 5 bases and 2 bases, in that order; junction bases with no gene match: 5. This CDR3 has 16 residues. Germline CDR1 reads SGHNT; CDR2 reads YENEEA. In DNA form, the CDR3 reads TGTGCCAGCAGCCTTCGACTAGCGGGAGACACAGATACGCAGTATTTT. The encoded protein is CASSLRLAGDTDTQYF.

CDR3 nucleotides: TGCAGCGTTGACAGGGACAAGTTCACAGATACGCAGTATTTT. Its translation: CSVDRDKFTDTQYF. This sequence joins TRBV29-1 and TRBJ2-3; D possibly corresponds to TRBD1 (6 bases). The germline V gene has CDR1 SQVTM and CDR2 ANQGSEA. Trimming took 3 bases from V and 2 from J, leaving 12 bases between them. This CDR3 is 14 amino acids long.

J is TRBJ2-7 and V is TRBV28, with TRBD2 identical over 9 bases. CDR3 length: 13 residues. Trimming cost V 7 bases and J 3 bases; bases outside gene matches: 4. Germline lookup yields CDR1 MDHEN and CDR2 SYDVKM. Here the CDR3 reads CASTRAGGYEQYF. DNA for the CDR3: TGTGCCAGCACGAGAGCGGGAGGCTACGAGCAGTACTTC.

The chain recombines TRBV7-9 with TRBJ2-3; possibly TRBD2 for D (7 bases). Trimming cost V 6 bases and J 3 bases, with 16 bases left between them. Germline loops: CDR1 SEHNR, CDR2 FQNEAQ (reference sequence). This CDR3 has 15 residues. Written as DNA, the CDR3 is TGTGCCAGCAGTCCGGCGGGGGCGGTTACAGATACGCAGTATTTT. Protein: CASSPAGAVTDTQYF.

The CDR3 loop is CATKVSQGARNEQFF. Here the CDR3 DNA reads TGTGCCACAAAGGTCAGCCAGGGGGCTCGGAATGAGCAGTTCTTC. The chain uses TRBV6-6 and TRBJ2-1; 8 bases agree with TRBD1. CDR1 and CDR2 (germline): MNHNY, SVGAGI (reference sequence). After removal of 10 bases from V and 7 bases from J, the junction contained 15 bases not matched to a gene. CDR3 length equals 15 residues.

The chain carries TRBV19 and TRBJ1-1, with TRBD1 as a possible D gene (6 bases). Germline values: CDR1 LNHDA, CDR2 SQIVND (reference sequence). Trimming removed 4 bases from V and 5 bases from J, with 14 bases in between. The CDR3 sequence is 14 residues long. Here the CDR3 DNA reads TGTGCCAGTAGTAGAATCACAGGGATTACTGAAGCTTTCTTT. Translation: CASSRITGITEAFF.

This rearrangement joins TRBV2 to TRBJ2-5; 7 bases match TRBD2. The CDR3 has 16 amino acids. Germline assignment: CDR1 SNHLY and CDR2 FYNNEI. With 2 bases clipped from V and 3 bases from J, the junction kept 9 bases outside the gene matches. The CDR3, as DNA: TGTGCCAGCAGTGAACAACGGACTAGTTCTAAAGAGACCCAGTACTTC. Translated, it gives CASSEQRTSSKETQYF.

The genes are TRBV4-3 and TRBJ2-2; D may be TRBD1 (5 bases). This CDR3 has 17 residues. Germline V gene data show CDR1 as LGHNA and CDR2 as YSLEER. The V end was cut by 0 bases, the J end by 4 bases, with 15 bases between. DNA for the CDR3: TGCGCCAGCAGCCAAGATTTGGGGCAGGGTAGCACCGGGGAGCTGTTTTTT. Its protein product is CASSQDLGQGSTGELFF.

The V call is TRBV19, the J call TRBJ2-2; maybe TRBD2 (5 bases). Germline CDR1 reads LNHDA; CDR2 reads SQIVND (reference sequence). Trimming cost V 3 bases and J 2 bases, with 7 bases left between them. The CDR3 is 14 residues long. CDR3 loop: CASSIRTNTGELFF. The CDR3 DNA is TGTGCCAGTAGTATCAGGACTAACACCGGGGAGCTGTTTTTT. The complete variable domain, with remaining parts taken from reference TRBV19 and TRBJ2-2, reads DGGITQSPKYLFRKEGQNVTLSCEQNLNHDAMYWYRQDPGQGLRLIYYSQIVNDFQKGDIAEGYSVSREKKESFPLTVTSAQKNPTAFYLCASSIRTNTGELFFGEGSRLTVL.